These 32 T cell receptor beta chains originate from one sample sequenced in a study of blood T cell repertoires in COVID-19. Clones were sequenced by immunoSEQ multiplex PCR, and TCRdb holds only the in-frame ones, with some missing. The data show roughly 32,000 clones, 88% seen once. The material sequenced was peripheral blood. These receptors were taken from a human donor in a cohort sampled during active COVID-19.

This clone appeared a few times. V is TRBV6-6 and J is TRBJ1-5; TRBD1 might be the D (6 bases). V dropped 4 bases and J dropped 6 bases, with 16 bases sitting between them. Germline V gene data show CDR1 as MNHNY and CDR2 as SVGAGI (reference sequence). This CDR3 comprises 15 residues. CDR3 sequence reads: CASSSRDITGQPQHF. The DNA of the CDR3 is TGTGCCAGCAGTTCCAGGGACATTACCGGTCAGCCCCAGCATTTT.

The chain recombines TRBV28 with TRBJ1-1, with 7 bases lining up with TRBD1. This CDR3 has 15 residues. V shed 1 base and J 0 bases; nucleotides not matched to a gene: 2. The germline CDR1 and CDR2 sequences are MDHEN and SYDVKM. For the CDR3, the DNA is TGTGCCAGCAGTTTATTGACAGGGATGAACACTGAAGCTTTCTTT. This encodes CASSLLTGMNTEAFF.

The chain has TRBV11-1 and TRBJ1-3, with D maybe TRBD1 (6 bases). Germline V gene data show CDR1 as SGHAT and CDR2 as FQDESV (reference sequence). This CDR3 contains 15 residues. V was trimmed by 1 base and J by 7 bases, leaving 14 bases between them. Here the CDR3 DNA reads TGTGCCAGCAGCTTAGAGGATACAGGGCGGAACACCATATATTTT. This encodes CASSLEDTGRNTIYF. Looking up the rest from reference TRBV11-1 and TRBJ1-3 gives the full variable domain: EAEVAQSPRYKITEKSQAVAFWCDPISGHATLYWYRQILGQGPELLVQFQDESVVDDSQLPKDRFSAERLKGVDSTLKIQPAELGDSAMYLCASSLEDTGRNTIYFGEGSWLTVV.

The chain joins TRBV6-5 to TRBJ2-6; D is unclear. CDR1 and CDR2 (germline): MNHEY, SVGAGI. The CDR3 has 16 residues. The V gene lost 0 bases and the J gene lost 4 bases, with 10 bases spanning the gap. The CDR3 here is CASSYSRHSGANVLTF. CDR3 nucleotide sequence: TGTGCCAGCAGTTACTCAAGACATTCCGGGGCCAACGTCCTGACTTTC.

This sequence joins TRBV18 and TRBJ1-1; D call uncertain. The CDR3 extends over 16 amino acids. The ends were cut back, 1 base at V and 2 bases at J, with 14 bases in the middle. Per germline, CDR1 KGHSH and CDR2 LQKENI. For the CDR3, the DNA is TGTGCCAGCTCACCACGAGCGCCACTTTCAAACACTGAAGCTTTCTTT. Amino acids: CASSPRAPLSNTEAFF.

The rearrangement links TRBV27 to TRBJ2-1; 11 bases are shared with TRBD2. CDR3 size: 19 residues. The V gene's germline CDR1 is MNHEY and CDR2 SMNVEV (reference sequence). J was trimmed by 0 bases and V by 4 bases; bases with no gene match: 11. The CDR3 DNA is TGTGCCAGCAGTTGGGCTCTAGCGGGGGGACTTAACTCCTACAATGAGCAGTTCTTC. Translation gives CASSWALAGGLNSYNEQFF.

This clone has a handful of counts. The chain employs TRBV19 and TRBJ1-5, with D unclear. Germline assignment: CDR1 LNHDA and CDR2 SQIVND (reference sequence). V dropped 3 bases and J dropped 3 bases, with 9 bases sitting between them. This CDR3 is built from 14 residues. The chain's CDR3 is CASSMRTDNQPQHF. The CDR3, as DNA: TGTGCCAGTAGTATGAGAACAGACAATCAGCCCCAGCATTTT.

The rearrangement joins TRBV2 to TRBJ2-5; D unresolved. Germline CDR1 is SNHLY and CDR2 is FYNNEI. The CDR3 length is 13 residues. Trimming left V 4 bases short and J 4 bases short, with 10 bases between. This chain's CDR3 is CASSAINRETQYF. DNA of the CDR3: TGTGCCAGCAGTGCTATTAACCGAGAGACCCAGTACTTC.

The V gene is TRBV19, the J gene TRBJ1-6; unclear D gene. The CDR3 contains 16 residues. The germline V and J ends were trimmed by 6 bases and 10 bases, with 22 bases remaining between them. In germline, CDR1 is LNHDA, CDR2 SQIVND (reference sequence). CDR3 loop: CASSPPRGLGESPLHF. The CDR3 DNA reads TGTGCCAGTAGCCCACCCCGCGGTCTCGGGGAATCACCCCTCCACTTT.

The V call is TRBV19, the J call TRBJ2-7; TRBD1 agrees at 10 bases. The CDR3 is 14 residues long. CDR1 is LNHDA and CDR2 is SQIVND in the germline V gene (reference sequence). With V trimmed by 6 bases and J by 2 bases, 4 bases remained unmatched. The CDR3 region has the DNA TGTGCCAGTAGCCCGACAGGGGGCACCTACGAGCAGTACTTC. Translating gives CASSPTGGTYEQYF.

The V and J genes are TRBV5-1 and TRBJ1-2, with 12 bases identical to TRBD1. Germline lookup yields CDR1 SGHRS and CDR2 YFSETQ. The V segment lost 4 bases and the J segment 8 bases; nucleotides outside the gene matches: 12. The CDR3 has 16 residues. The CDR3 nucleotides are TGCGCCAGCAGCCGAAAATTGGGACAGGGGGCTGACGGCTACACCTTC. Amino acid sequence: CASSRKLGQGADGYTF.

The chain is built from TRBV30 and TRBJ1-1; maybe TRBD1 (5 bases). CDR3 length: 14 amino acids. V was pared by 1 base and J by 7 bases, with 16 bases between. Germline values: CDR1 GTSNPN, CDR2 SVGIG (reference sequence). CDR3 protein: CAWSGHRQPFEAFF. The CDR3 region has the DNA TGTGCCTGGAGTGGACACAGACAGCCTTTTGAAGCTTTCTTT.

This chain joins TRBV7-8 and TRBJ2-4, with D unclear. V was cut by 4 bases and J by 0 bases, with 13 bases left in between. The germline V gene has CDR1 SGHVS and CDR2 FQNEAQ. The CDR3 covers 16 residues. The CDR3 is CASSSTVRLAKNIQYF. As DNA, the CDR3 is TGTGCCAGCAGCTCGACGGTCAGACTAGCCAAAAACATTCAGTACTTC.

This clone appeared once. CDR3 protein: CASRGDTGGSPLHF. In nucleotides, the CDR3 is TGTGCCAGCAGAGGGGACACCGGTGGTTCACCCCTCCACTTT. This chain links TRBV2 with TRBJ1-6, with D possibly matching TRBD1 (6 bases). Germline V lookup: CDR1 SNHLY, CDR2 FYNNEI. There are 14 residues in the CDR3. V shed 6 bases and J shed 9 bases, with 15 bases lying between them.

This clone was counted only a few times. This chain joins TRBV14 and TRBJ2-7; the match to TRBD1 covers 8 bases. After removal of 2 bases from V and 6 bases from J, the junction contained 3 bases not matched to a gene. The CDR3 contains 13 residues. CDR1 and CDR2 (germline): SGHDN, FVKESK. CDR3 DNA sequence: TGTGCCAGCAGCCAAATCAGGGGGCGCGAGCAGTACTTC. It codes for CASSQIRGREQYF.

This chain uses TRBV11-2 with TRBJ1-1; 9 nucleotides line up with TRBD1. From germline, CDR1 is SGHAT and CDR2 FQNNGV. The CDR3 contains 15 residues. With 5 bases clipped from V and 3 bases from J, the junction kept 7 bases outside the gene matches. CDR3 nucleotides: TGTGCCAGCAGCCTCGGACAGGGGCCCGACACTGAAGCTTTCTTT. Amino acids: CASSLGQGPDTEAFF. The full variable domain, its missing parts supplied by reference TRBV11-2 and TRBJ1-1, is EAGVAQSPRYKIIEKRQSVAFWCNPISGHATLYWYQQILGQGPKLLIQFQNNGVVDDSQLPKDRFSAERLKGVDSTLKIQPAKLEDSAVYLCASSLGQGPDTEAFFGQGTRLTVV.

The chain uses TRBV11-3 and TRBJ2-3; 12 bases agree with TRBD2. The CDR3 covers 16 residues. Germline V CDR1 and CDR2: SGHNT, YENEEA. V lost 3 bases, J lost 4 bases, and 5 bases stayed unmatched. CDR3 in amino acids: CASSLRTSGVPDTQYF. Here the CDR3 DNA reads TGTGCCAGCAGCTTGAGGACTAGCGGGGTTCCAGATACGCAGTATTTT. Filled out from reference TRBV11-3 and TRBJ2-3, the complete variable domain reads EAGVVQSPRYKIIEKKQPVAFWCNPISGHNTLYWYLQNLGQGPELLIRYENEEAVDDSQLPKDRFSAERLKGVDSTLKIQPAELGDSAVYLCASSLRTSGVPDTQYFGPGTRLTVL.

A single count supports this clone. The chain has TRBV12-5 and TRBJ1-6; D is possibly TRBD1 (6 bases). The V end was cut by 5 bases, the J end by 9 bases, with 14 bases between. CDR1 is LGHNT and CDR2 is FRNRAP in the germline V gene. This CDR3 contains 14 residues. In nucleotides, the CDR3 is TGTGCTAGTGGTGTGGGACAAGAGGGTTCACCCCTCCACTTT. Protein: CASGVGQEGSPLHF.

The chain combines TRBV3-1 (or the pseudogene TRBV3-2) with TRBJ2-3, with TRBD2 matching 9 bases. This CDR3 has 14 residues. V was pared by 5 bases and J by 5 bases, with 5 bases of the junction left unmatched. Germline lookup yields CDR1 LGHDT and CDR2 YNNKEL (reference sequence). CDR3 nucleotides: TGTGCCAGCAGCTATAGGACTAGCGTAGATACGCAGTATTTT. Protein: CASSYRTSVDTQYF.

J is TRBJ1-6 and V is TRBV4-1; perhaps TRBD1 as D (6 bases). Per germline, CDR1 MGHRA and CDR2 YSYEKL. CDR3 length: 15 residues. V lost 3 bases to trimming and J lost 7 bases, with 13 bases between them. The CDR3 reads CASSQDTGWNSPLHF. The CDR3 region has the DNA TGCGCCAGCAGCCAGGACACAGGGTGGAATTCACCCCTCCACTTT.

The chain carries TRBV2 and TRBJ2-7; maybe TRBD1 (7 bases). Germline values: CDR1 SNHLY, CDR2 FYNNEI. V was cut by 8 bases and J by 2 bases, with 16 bases left in between. The CDR3 totals 14 residues. For the CDR3, the DNA is TGTGCCAGCGACAGGGAGGCAAAAACCTACGAGCAGTACTTC. This gives the protein CASDREAKTYEQYF. Filled out from reference TRBV2 and TRBJ2-7, the complete variable domain reads EPEVTQTPSHQVTQMGQEVILRCVPISNHLYFYWYRQILGQKVEFLVSFYNNEISEKSEIFDDQFSVERPDGSNFTLKIRSTKLEDSAMYFCASDREAKTYEQYFGPGTRLTVT.

The chain links TRBV12-3 or TRBV12-4 to TRBJ1-6, with a possible D match to TRBD1 (6 bases). The CDR3 consists of 13 residues. The germline V and J ends were trimmed by 6 bases and 7 bases, with 10 bases remaining between them. CDR3 sequence reads: CASRGTLNSPLHF. The DNA of the CDR3 is TGTGCCAGCAGGGGGACACTGAATTCACCCCTCCACTTT.

There are a few counts of this clone. The V gene is TRBV27, the J gene TRBJ2-7, with D hard to call. Germline CDR1 and CDR2: MNHEY and SMNVEV (reference sequence). Trimming took 6 bases from V and 3 from J, leaving 6 bases between them. CDR3 length equals 11 residues. The CDR3 DNA sequence: TGTGCCAGCAGAGGCGGCTACGAGCAGTACTTC. This codes for CASRGGYEQYF.

There are a few counts of this clone. The J gene is TRBJ2-1, the V gene TRBV7-3, with 11 bases aligning to TRBD2. The CDR3 has 17 residues. Trimming at V came to 5 bases and at J to 6 bases, leaving 12 bases not matched to a gene. CDR1 is SGHTA, CDR2 FQGTGA, per germline. CDR3 in DNA: TGTGCCAGCAGCCCGAAGGGAGGACTAGCGGGCCGCAATGAGCAGTTCTTC. Protein sequence: CASSPKGGLAGRNEQFF.

J is TRBJ1-1 and V is TRBV11-2, with D hard to call. The V gene lost 5 bases and the J gene lost 1 base, with 8 bases spanning the gap. The CDR3 has 13 amino acids. Germline CDR1 and CDR2: SGHAT and FQNNGV. The CDR3 here is CASSHGGNTEAFF. DNA for the CDR3: TGTGCCAGCAGCCACGGTGGGAACACTGAAGCTTTCTTT.

This chain joins TRBV5-4 and TRBJ2-7; D might be TRBD2 (7 bases). This CDR3 is 12 amino acids long. The germline V and J ends were trimmed by 5 bases and 5 bases, with 11 bases remaining between them. Germline V gives CDR1 SGHNT, CDR2 YYREEE (reference sequence). CDR3 bases: TGTGCCAGCAGGGGGGAGGGGGACGAGCAGTACTTC. Translating it yields CASRGEGDEQYF.

The chain carries TRBV6-5 and TRBJ1-3, with TRBD1 as a possible D gene (6 bases). Looked up from germline, CDR1 is MNHEY and CDR2 is SVGAGI. The CDR3 has 14 amino acids. The germline V and J ends were trimmed by 5 bases and 7 bases, with 15 bases remaining between them. The CDR3 protein is CASSLQTGSNTIYF. CDR3 in DNA: TGTGCCAGCAGTCTCCAGACAGGTTCGAACACCATATATTTT.

This clone is medium-sized in the sample. The chain uses TRBV5-1 and TRBJ2-2, with 10 bases matching TRBD2. The CDR3 runs to 17 residues. Trimming removed 2 bases from V and 8 bases from J; junction bases left unmatched: 12. Germline assignment: CDR1 SGHRS and CDR2 YFSETQ. CDR3 DNA: TGCGCCAGCAGCTTTGGTGGAGCGGGGGGGCCGACTGGGGAGCTGTTTTTT. Amino acid sequence: CASSFGGAGGPTGELFF.

The chain couples TRBV6-6 to TRBJ2-6, with TRBD1 identical over 7 bases. CDR1 MNHNY and CDR2 SVGAGI come from the germline V gene (reference sequence). This CDR3 spans 17 amino acids. V lost 5 bases, J lost 0 bases, and 7 bases stayed unmatched. CDR3 nucleotides: TGTGCCAGCAGTCCGAGGACAGGCGGCTCTGGGGCCAACGTCCTGACTTTC. Protein: CASSPRTGGSGANVLTF.

The chain couples TRBV5-1 to TRBJ2-7; maybe TRBD2 (6 bases). Germline lookup yields CDR1 SGHRS and CDR2 YFSETQ. The V and J ends lost 4 bases and 3 bases respectively, with 17 bases between them. The CDR3 extends over 15 amino acids. The CDR3 spells CASSPGPGGIYEQYF. DNA for the CDR3: TGCGCCAGCAGCCCCGGTCCTGGCGGGATCTACGAGCAGTACTTC.

V is TRBV27 and J is TRBJ1-5; 8 bases are a match to TRBD1. The V gene end was trimmed by 5 bases and the J gene end by 4 bases; junction bases not matched to a gene: 4. The germline V gene has CDR1 MNHEY and CDR2 SMNVEV (reference sequence). This CDR3 spans 14 amino acids. The CDR3 sequence is CASSRRQGNQPQHF. CDR3 coding DNA: TGTGCCAGCAGTCGCCGACAGGGGAATCAGCCCCAGCATTTT.

This clone was found once. The chain is built from TRBV24-1 and TRBJ1-5; no definite D call. The CDR3 is 12 amino acids. Between the trimmed V and J ends, which lost 4 bases and 6 bases, there was a span of 6 bases. Germline loops: CDR1 KGHDR, CDR2 SFDVKD. The CDR3 bases are TGTGCCACCAGTGAGCCAGGTCAGCCCCAGCATTTT. Translation gives CATSEPGQPQHF.